These 20 T cell receptor beta chains were all obtained from the same sample, sequenced in a study of blood T cell repertoires in COVID-19. Only in-frame clones appear in the TCRdb table, and some are missing; sequencing was by immunoSEQ multiplex PCR. Found here are more than 60,000 clones, roughly 89% of them singletons; the top ten hold 5.3%. Specimen: peripheral blood. The source of these receptors is a man in his fifties or sixties with acute or convalescent COVID-19.

V and J are TRBV2 and TRBJ2-6; D ambiguous. This CDR3 has 15 residues. Germline V gives CDR1 SNHLY, CDR2 FYNNEI. The germline V and J ends were trimmed by 3 bases and 0 bases, with 6 bases remaining between them. CDR3 DNA: TGTGCCAGCAGTGAGGCAGGCTCTGGGGCCAACGTCCTGACTTTC. Protein product: CASSEAGSGANVLTF.

This clone was seen a single time. The genes are TRBV9 and TRBJ2-7; 11 bases are shared with TRBD2. Germline lookup yields CDR1 SGDLS and CDR2 YYNGEE. CDR3 length: 18 residues. The ends lost 0 bases at V and 2 bases at J; junction bases unmatched: 10. CDR3 sequence: CASSVAPLTSGIAYEQYF. The DNA of the CDR3 is TGTGCCAGCAGCGTAGCCCCCTTGACTAGCGGGATTGCCTACGAGCAGTACTTC.

The CDR3 loop reads CATSASGSNYGYTF. CDR3 DNA sequence: TGTGCCACCAGTGCGTCCGGGTCTAACTATGGCTACACCTTC. The chain couples TRBV24-1 to TRBJ1-2; no firm D call. Germline V gives CDR1 KGHDR, CDR2 SFDVKD. The CDR3 is 14 amino acids. V lost 5 bases, J lost 0 bases, and 9 bases lay in between.

The CDR3 DNA sequence: TGCGCCAGCAGCCAGCCCGATGCCGCTAGCGGAGTCTACGAGCAGTACTTC. Its protein is CASSQPDAASGVYEQYF. The rearrangement links TRBV4-1 to TRBJ2-7; TRBD2 matches 7 bases. Germline CDR1 is MGHRA and CDR2 is YSYEKL. The CDR3 loop spans 17 amino acids. The V gene end was trimmed by 3 bases and the J gene end by 3 bases; junction bases not matched to a gene: 14.

This chain joins TRBV7-6 and TRBJ2-5; D perhaps matches TRBD1 (6 bases). The V end lost 1 base, the J end lost 5 bases, and 11 bases lay between the germline ends. CDR1 and CDR2 (germline): SGHVS, FNYEAQ. The CDR3 has 14 amino acids. CDR3 sequence: CASSLGGQAETQYF. The CDR3 region has the DNA TGTGCCAGCAGCTTAGGGGGACAAGCGGAGACCCAGTACTTC.

This clone has more than one count but fewer than ten. The chain employs TRBV9 and TRBJ2-3; D call uncertain. The CDR3 spans 14 residues. V was cut by 2 bases and J by 0 bases, with 7 bases left in between. Germline CDR1 reads SGDLS; CDR2 reads YYNGEE. This CDR3 reads CASSVSPSTDTQYF. The DNA for the CDR3 is TGTGCCAGCAGCGTTTCCCCTAGCACAGATACGCAGTATTTT.

The chain recombines TRBV19 with TRBJ2-3; 8 positions match TRBD2. The CDR3 is 17 amino acids. V lost 4 bases, J lost 2 bases, and 11 bases stayed unmatched. Germline values: CDR1 LNHDA, CDR2 SQIVND (reference sequence). The CDR3 sequence: CASSKLTPGLDTDTQYF. The CDR3 DNA follows: TGTGCCAGTAGTAAACTAACTCCGGGACTAGACACAGATACGCAGTATTTT. The full variable domain, completed using reference TRBV19 and TRBJ2-3, is DGGITQSPKYLFRKEGQNVTLSCEQNLNHDAMYWYRQDPGQGLRLIYYSQIVNDFQKGDIAEGYSVSREKKESFPLTVTSAQKNPTAFYLCASSKLTPGLDTDTQYFGPGTRLTVL.

The chain is built from TRBV19 and TRBJ2-7; a weak D match, TRBD2 (6 bases). CDR3 length equals 16 residues. The germline V gene encodes CDR1 LNHDA and CDR2 SQIVND (reference sequence). Trimming took off 1 base at V and 3 bases at J, with 16 bases between the two ends. Written as DNA, the CDR3 is TGTGCCAGTAGTATAGGTGCGAGTATGGACTACTACGAGCAGTACTTC. Its translation is CASSIGASMDYYEQYF.

The V and J genes are TRBV5-1 and TRBJ1-2; D gene ambiguous. In germline, CDR1 is SGHRS, CDR2 YFSETQ. V lost 4 bases, J lost 3 bases, and 19 bases lay in between. This CDR3 is built from 16 residues. CDR3 residues: CASSRTPSEVDYGYTF. Written as DNA, the CDR3 is TGCGCCAGCAGCCGAACCCCGAGCGAAGTAGACTATGGCTACACCTTC.

The chain is built from TRBV9 and TRBJ2-1, with 7 bases fitting TRBD1. The junction had 10 bases not matched to a gene; V was cut back by 4 bases and J by 9 bases. The CDR3 contains 14 residues. CDR1 SGDLS and CDR2 YYNGEE come from the germline V gene. The CDR3 here is CASSPRTGPGEQFF. CDR3 nucleotide sequence: TGTGCCAGCAGCCCCCGGACAGGACCGGGTGAGCAGTTCTTC. The full variable domain, completed using reference TRBV9 and TRBJ2-1, is DSGVTQTPKHLITATGQRVTLRCSPRSGDLSVYWYQQSLDQGLQFLIQYYNGEERAKGNILERFSAQQFPDLHSELNLSSLELGDSALYFCASSPRTGPGEQFFGPGTRLTVL.

Turning to this clone: The sample carries other DNA sequences with the same CDR3. V and J are TRBV12-3 or TRBV12-4 and TRBJ2-5; no reliable D call. Trimming took off 3 bases at V and 3 bases at J, with 2 bases between the two ends. The CDR3 spans 11 residues. The CDR3 sequence: CASSFKETQYF. CDR3 sequence (DNA): TGTGCCAGCAGTTTCAAAGAGACCCAGTACTTC.

This clone was seen once. This chain uses TRBV6-2 or TRBV6-3 with TRBJ1-5; D is uncertain. V was pared by 5 bases and J by 7 bases, with 18 bases between. CDR3 size: 15 residues. Germline-derived CDR1 and CDR2 are MNHEY and SVGEGT. Here the CDR3 DNA reads TGTGCCAGCAGTACCTCCATTGGTGTGCGACAGCCCCAGCATTTT. Its protein product is CASSTSIGVRQPQHF.

The count of this clone is one. This chain links TRBV2 with TRBJ1-1; possibly TRBD1 for D (6 bases). Trimming removed 5 bases at V and 7 bases at J, with 11 bases between. CDR3 length equals 12 residues. From germline, CDR1 is SNHLY and CDR2 FYNNEI. CDR3 in amino acids: CASSTGMGEAFF. The CDR3, as DNA: TGTGCCAGCAGTACAGGGATGGGTGAAGCTTTCTTT.

The chain recombines TRBV27 with TRBJ2-1, with 9 bases fitting TRBD1. The length of the CDR3 is 18 residues. CDR1 and CDR2 (germline): MNHEY, SMNVEV (reference sequence). The V gene end was trimmed by 5 bases and the J gene end by 5 bases; junction bases not matched to a gene: 16. This CDR3 reads CASSLQGARSLGHNEQFF. As DNA, the CDR3 is TGTGCCAGCAGTCTACAGGGGGCAAGGTCGTTGGGCCACAATGAGCAGTTCTTC.

DNA of the CDR3: TGTGCCAGTACCCCGGGGAGGTACAGAGAGACCCAGTACTTC. It is translated as CASTPGRYRETQYF. The chain joins TRBV19 to TRBJ2-5, with D tentatively TRBD2 (6 bases). This CDR3 has 14 amino acids. Germline V gives CDR1 LNHDA, CDR2 SQIVND (reference sequence). Trimming took 7 bases from V and 4 from J, leaving 16 bases between them.

Remarks on this clone: Other nucleotide sequences in the sample specify the same CDR3. The V call is TRBV6-5, the J call TRBJ2-7; D is possibly TRBD2 (5 bases). The CDR3 is 15 residues long. V lost 0 bases, J lost 0 bases, and 9 bases lay in between. CDR1 is MNHEY and CDR2 is SVGAGI in the germline V gene. The CDR3 loop is CASSYSSASSYEQYF. The CDR3 DNA reads TGTGCCAGCAGTTACTCTAGCGCTAGCTCCTACGAGCAGTACTTC.

V and J are TRBV30 and TRBJ2-7, with a weak D call TRBD1 (5 bases). Germline CDR1 reads GTSNPN; CDR2 reads SVGIG (reference sequence). The length of the CDR3 is 13 residues. V lost 0 bases, J lost 2 bases, and 8 bases lay in between. CDR3 in amino acids: CAWSVGRAYEQYF. The CDR3 DNA sequence: TGTGCCTGGAGTGTTGGCAGGGCCTACGAGCAGTACTTC.

CDR3 nucleotide sequence: TGTGCCAGTAGTATCATCACAGCCAATGAGCAGTTCTTC. It specifies CASSIITANEQFF. The genes are TRBV19 and TRBJ2-1; D gene unclear. Germline V gene lookup returns CDR1 LNHDA and CDR2 SQIVND (reference sequence). V dropped 3 bases and J dropped 6 bases, with 9 bases sitting between them. The CDR3 loop spans 13 amino acids.

The rearrangement joins TRBV7-8 to TRBJ2-3, with TRBD2 matching over 7 bases. The V and J ends lost 3 bases and 4 bases, in that order; junction bases with no gene match: 7. The germline V gene has CDR1 SGHVS and CDR2 FQNEAQ. The CDR3 extends over 15 amino acids. This CDR3 is CASSLQLAAADTQYF. The DNA for the CDR3 is TGTGCCAGCAGCTTGCAGCTAGCGGCGGCAGATACGCAGTATTTT.

A few counts support this clone. The V and J genes are TRBV7-6 and TRBJ2-7; TRBD1 agrees at 9 bases. Trimming at V came to 5 bases and at J to 6 bases, leaving 2 bases not matched to a gene. Looked up from germline, CDR1 is SGHVS and CDR2 is FNYEAQ. There are 12 residues in the CDR3. The CDR3 region is CASSQTGGEQYF. The CDR3 DNA follows: TGTGCCAGCAGCCAGACAGGGGGCGAGCAGTACTTC.